A selection of T cell receptor beta chains follows, all from one sample in a study of blood T cell repertoires in COVID-19. The method was immunoSEQ multiplex PCR; TCRdb's version includes in-frame clones alone and lacks a portion of them. The table includes 150,000 to 200,000 clones, 88% detected once. Sample: PBMCs or T cells enriched from blood (not recorded which). These receptors were collected from a woman aged 18-35 years who had recovered from COVID-19. Each CDR3 is given with its conserved first and last residue. The order of the fields is V gene, CDR3 length, J gene, D gene, CDR3 DNA, CDR3 protein. D genes are given only for firm matches.

>TRBV28|14|TRBJ1-1|TRBD1
TGTGCCAGCACCCACCGGGGACAGTACACTGAAGCTTTCTTT
CASTHRGQYTEAFF
>TRBV18|12|TRBJ2-1|-
TGTGCCAGCTCATCGTTAGACAATGAGCAGTTCTTC
CASSSLDNEQFF
>TRBV4-2|16|TRBJ2-1|TRBD2
TGTGCCAGCAGCCAACGACGGGACTACTCTTACAATGAGCAGTTCTTC
CASSQRRDYSYNEQFF
>TRBV4-2|16|TRBJ2-3|-
TGTGCCAGCAGCCAAGATGTTCAGCGGAGCACAGATACGCAGTATTTT
CASSQDVQRSTDTQYF
>TRBV7-2|14|TRBJ1-1|-
TGTGCCAGCAGCCCCTCATTGGGGAGGACTGAAGCTTTCTTT
CASSPSLGRTEAFF
>TRBV28|11|TRBJ1-2|-
TGTGCCAGCAGTTATCCGACACGCTACACCTTC
CASSYPTRYTF
>TRBV6-5|14|TRBJ2-7|-
TGTGCCAGCAGTTACCCGGCAGGGGCCTACGAGCAGTACTTC
CASSYPAGAYEQYF
>TRBV7-8|13|TRBJ2-7|-
TGTGCCAGCAGCCTGGGACTCGGCTACGAGCAGTACTTC
CASSLGLGYEQYF
>TRBV7-2|16|TRBJ2-1|TRBD1
TGTGCCAGCAGCTTGTCCTACAGGGGCGCCTACAATGAGCAGTTCTTC
CASSLSYRGAYNEQFF
>TRBV19|14|TRBJ2-5|TRBD2
TGTGCCAGTAGTCCGCGGACTAGCGGAGAGACCCAGTACTTC
CASSPRTSGETQYF
>TRBV28|14|TRBJ1-2|-
TGTGCCAGCGCCCCTGTAGGCAGGGAGGGTGGCTACACCTTC
CASAPVGREGGYTF